This TCR beta chain appears in the sequencing data of a study of blood T cell repertoires in COVID-19 (dated by TCRdb to 2020 to 2021). About the study as a whole: Samples from collaborators originated in the United States, Italy and Spain and spanned both the acute and convalescent phases of COVID-19. The samples were drawn from the first 160 participants of the ongoing ImmuneRACE study and from 950 to 1,500 subjects provided by 6 global collaborators. A de-identified subject ID, COVID-19 status, age in years and sex were almost always included in the sample metadata. Deeply sampled blood TCRbeta repertoires from subjects exposed to, actively infected with, or recovered from COVID-19 were included in the dataset. A freely available public database, intended as a resource for researchers studying the immune response to SARS-CoV-2, is where the repertoires were released. The material from the prospective study consisted of cDNA or gDNA derived from T cells, B-cell-depleted T cells, or PBMCs. Where HLA class I and class II types were available, the types were taken from metadata supplied by the sample provider, not from assay-based typing.

The immunoSEQ Assay, a bias-controlled multiplex PCR, was used to amplify TCRbeta CDR3 regions from genomic DNA. Concerning the study's data processing: The number of nucleated cells in each sample was estimated from the amplification of reference gene primers within the assay. Sequence reads were collapsed and filtered to measure the absolute abundance of every unique TCRbeta CDR3 rearrangement. For each sample, productive Simpson clonality was calculated as the square root of Simpson's diversity index across productive rearrangements. TCRdb holds this immuneACCESS table with in-frame rearrangements only. Some clones are missing; in checked studies, unresolved V genes explain under half, and the rest has no known cause. V and J calls and clone size are given by that table; D and trimming were obtained from the DNA. The sample table lists about 5,000 clones, roughly two thirds of them with a count of one. 37% of the sample is taken by the ten largest.

Including cysteine and phenylalanine, the CDR3 has 11 amino acids. Only the CDR3 DNA stays, 33 bases, in frame from base 1. The germline V gene provides CDR1 SGHVS and CDR2 FQNEAQ. V and J lose 5 bases and 3 bases, and a span of 4 bases separates them. Each collaborating institution followed its own protocols to collect whole blood in K2EDTA tubes. For TCRbeta analysis, collaborator samples were shipped as frozen whole blood, as isolated PBMCs, or as DNA extracted from either sample type. As concerns this clone: Its cognate antigen has yet to be identified. No much larger clone is present one base from it, and per-base qualities are unavailable.

What the authors observed across the whole study: The amount of clinical and demographic metadata varied by source and participant and was provided uncurated.

This chain joins TRBV7-8 to TRBJ1-1; the D gene identity is not certain. Sequenced material: peripheral blood. The source of this sequence is a human donor in a cohort sampled during active COVID-19. In nucleotide form, the sequence is TGTGCCAGCAGCCCCTACACTGAAGCTTTCTTT. It translates to CASSPYTEAFF.